This T cell receptor beta chain was observed in a study of persistence of HIV-infected CD4 T cells. Cells were stimulated nonspecifically with anti-CD3/anti-CD28 magnetic beads. CD4+ T cells upregulating both CD40 ligand and CD69 were sorted as responding cells. This clone has more than one count but fewer than ten. Its antigen is unidentified. The libraries were made with immunoSEQ version 4 in survey mode. The repertoire was sequenced with immunoSEQ multiplex PCR; TCRdb's copy has only in-frame clones and lacks some. The sample shows tens of thousands of clones, less than 90% of them seen only once. Germline V gene sequence: CDR1 LNHDA, CDR2 SQIVND (reference sequence). V lost 5 bases and J 7 bases, leaving 8 bases between the germline ends. This CDR3 spans 12 amino acids.

Sample: CD4+ T cells sorted from PBMCs after approximately 19-hour stimulation, taken from a patient who received antiretroviral therapy. The source is an adult woman with HIV who was CMV-seropositive. The chain has TRBV19 and TRBJ2-2; no clear D. CDR3 bases: TGTGCCAGTAGTTCCCTGAGCGGGGAGCTGTTTTTT. Protein: CASSSLSGELFF.